These 31 T cell receptor beta chains originate from one sample sequenced in a study of breast tumors, draining lymph nodes, adjacent tissues. TCRdb recomputed calls from the multiplex PCR reads with MiXCR, one row per CDR3 protein. The repertoire has tens of thousands of distinct CDR3 sequences, over 25% of them found once; the top ten carry over 6.5%. The lymph nodes were axillary draining lymph nodes from breast cancer patients. Material for sequencing was axillary lymph node tissue. The receptors shown here come from a female donor with breast cancer. Some clones in this sample may be carry-over from other donors' samples.

Remarks on this clonotype: A much larger clone sits a single nucleotide away, making a read error possible. The J gene is TRBJ2-5, the V gene TRBV5-4, with 7 bases lining up with TRBD2. V lost 1 base to trimming and J lost 3 bases; unmatched junction nucleotides: 6. The germline gives CDR1 SGHNT, CDR2 YYREEE (reference sequence). This CDR3 comprises 15 residues. The CDR3 DNA follows: TGTGCCAGCAGCTTGACTAGCGCGAGTGAAGAGACCCAGTACTTC. It encodes CASSLTSASEETQYF.

The rearrangement uses TRBV20-1 and TRBJ2-5; no clear D. This CDR3 comprises 11 residues. Germline V lookup: CDR1 DFQATT, CDR2 SNEGSKA (reference sequence). The V end was cut by 5 bases, the J end by 5 bases, with 9 bases between. The CDR3 DNA reads as TGCAGTGCTGCCCGGGCTGAGACCCAGTACTTC. This encodes CSAARAETQYF.

In regard to this clonotype: One junction end does not reproduce the germline sequence, and a read error may be involved. The chain carries TRBV7-2 and TRBJ2-1; no clear D. The CDR3 extends over 14 amino acids. Germline V gives CDR1 SGHTA, CDR2 FQGNSA. The CDR3: CAGSLDWTYDEQFF. The CDR3 nucleotides are TGTGCCGGCAGCTTAGACTGGACCTACGATGAGCAGTTCTTC.

This clonotype appeared many times. V is TRBV18 and J is TRBJ2-7; D remains unclear. The germline CDR1 and CDR2 sequences are KGHSH and LQKENI. V lost 2 bases and J lost 5, with 7 bases in between. CDR3 size: 12 residues. Written as DNA, the CDR3 is TGTGCCAGCTCACCAAAGCAACACGAGCAGTACTTC. Protein product: CASSPKQHEQYF.

This clonotype was counted many times. This chain uses TRBV5-1 with TRBJ2-1; 10 bases match TRBD2. V shed 3 bases and J 4 bases; nucleotides not matched to a gene: 1. The CDR3 extends over 14 amino acids. CDR1 and CDR2 from the germline V gene are SGHRS and YFSETQ. CDR3 DNA: TGCGCCAGCAGCTCAGCGGGAGGGTACAATGAGCAGTTCTTC. Amino acid sequence: CASSSAGGYNEQFF.

The sample holds many counts of this clonotype. The chain combines TRBV15 with TRBJ2-1; TRBD2 agrees at 13 bases. Germline lookup yields CDR1 LNHNV and CDR2 YYDKDF (reference sequence). The CDR3 sequence is 17 residues long. With V trimmed by 1 base and J by 9 bases, 9 bases remained unmatched. The CDR3 sequence is CATSRGGTSGMVGEQFF. For the CDR3, the DNA is TGTGCCACCAGCAGAGGAGGGACTAGCGGGATGGTTGGTGAGCAGTTCTTC.

This clonotype was observed at least ten times. CDR3 in DNA: TGTGCCAGCAGTTTTGTTCGGAACTACTATGGCTACACCTTC. This translates into CASSFVRNYYGYTF. V gene TRBV28 combines with J gene TRBJ1-2; D gene uncertain. Germline-derived CDR1 and CDR2 are MDHEN and SYDVKM. Trimming took 3 bases from V and 3 from J, leaving 11 bases between them. The CDR3 extends over 14 amino acids.

This clonotype was seen ten or more times. The chain has TRBV5-8 and TRBJ2-5; D may be TRBD1 (7 bases). Trimming pared 2 bases from V and 5 bases from J, leaving 13 bases between. Germline-derived CDR1 and CDR2 are SGHTS and YDEGEE. CDR3 length equals 14 residues. The CDR3 DNA sequence: TGTGCCAGCAGCTTCCAGGGGGGAAAGGAGACCCAGTACTTC. Its translation: CASSFQGGKETQYF.

The gene calls are TRBV6-4 and TRBJ2-7, with TRBD2 as a possible D gene (5 bases). The CDR3 length is 12 residues. V was pared by 9 bases and J by 2 bases, with 11 bases between. Germline CDR1 and CDR2: MRHNA and SNTAGT. CDR3 DNA: TGTGCCAGACGCGGGTTCACCTACGAGCAGTACTTC. This translates into CARRGFTYEQYF.

This clonotype was detected a few times. This chain uses TRBV25-1 with TRBJ1-5; possibly TRBD1 for D (6 bases). Between the trimmed V and J ends, which lost 2 bases and 4 bases, there was a span of 9 bases. The CDR3 contains 14 residues. In germline, CDR1 is MGHDK, CDR2 SYGVNS. The CDR3 here is CASSEAGANQPQHF. The CDR3 coding sequence is TGTGCCAGCAGTGAAGCAGGGGCAAATCAGCCCCAGCATTTT.

As for this clonotype: A read error may be the cause here, since a much bigger clone is one base away. Because it lacks the conserved phenylalanine or tryptophan at the end, this CDR3 is likely a read error. The J gene is TRBJ2-1, the V gene TRBV13; D gene uncertain. The CDR3 covers 15 residues. The V end lost 1 base, the J end lost 5 bases, and 12 bases lay between the germline ends. The germline V gene has CDR1 PRHDT and CDR2 FYEKMQ (reference sequence). The CDR3 sequence: CASSLERAGDNEQFL. DNA for the CDR3: TGTGCCAGCAGCTTAGAACGGGCTGGGGACAATGAGCAGTTCCTC.

This clonotype was detected ten times or more. The chain combines TRBV28 with TRBJ2-7; 9 nucleotides agree with TRBD2. The length of the CDR3 is 15 residues. Germline V CDR1 and CDR2: MDHEN, SYDVKM. V lost 3 bases, J lost 5 bases, and 8 bases stayed unmatched. The CDR3 sequence: CASSFLAGGSHEQYF. CDR3 nucleotides: TGTGCCAGCAGTTTTCTCGCGGGAGGGAGCCACGAGCAGTACTTC. Together with reference TRBV28 and TRBJ2-7, the CDR3 gives the full variable domain: DVKVTQSSRYLVKRTGEKVFLECVQDMDHENMFWYRQDPGLGLRLIYFSYDVKMKEKGDIPEGYSVSREKKERFSLILESASTNQTSMYLCASSFLAGGSHEQYFGPGTRLTVT.

This clonotype was counted at least ten times. This rearrangement joins TRBV20-1 to TRBJ2-1, with D maybe TRBD2 (6 bases). Trimming stripped 3 bases from V and 6 bases from J, with 12 bases between. The CDR3 is 13 amino acids. The germline V gene encodes CDR1 DFQATT and CDR2 SNEGSKA (reference sequence). DNA for the CDR3: TGCAGTGCTAGTTCAGGACTAACCAATGAGCAGTTCTTC. Translated: CSASSGLTNEQFF.

As regards this clonotype: No conserved phenylalanine or tryptophan ends this CDR3, so it is likely a read error. Because the CDR3's place on the DNA is in doubt, the DNA is left out and the CDR3 is given as listed by TCRdb. The rearrangement links TRBV20-1 to TRBJ2-2; the table's D call TRBD1 went unverified against the DNA. CDR1 and CDR2 (germline): DFQATT, SNEGSKA (reference sequence). The CDR3 sequence runs 13 residues, both termini included. The CDR3 is CSGIGTNTGELLY.

The sample holds many counts of this clonotype. The chain recombines TRBV3-1 with TRBJ1-6; D is unclear. Trimming took off 3 bases at V and 10 bases at J, with 13 bases between the two ends. The germline gives CDR1 LGHDT, CDR2 YNNKEL (reference sequence). The CDR3 contains 14 residues. The CDR3 DNA sequence: TGTGCCAGCAGCCAGCTTGGCGAGGAATCACCCCTCCACTTT. Its translation is CASSQLGEESPLHF.

This clonotype appeared many times. The V call is TRBV7-9, the J call TRBJ1-2; 8 bases agree with TRBD1. The CDR3 has 15 amino acids. The germline CDR1 and CDR2 sequences are SEHNR and FQNEAQ (reference sequence). Germline trimming cut 6 bases from V and 4 bases from J; bases unmatched to any gene: 10. CDR3 nucleotide sequence: TGTGCCAGCAGGAAAACAGGGGGACCTCGCTATGGCTACACCTTC. Protein sequence: CASRKTGGPRYGYTF.

V is TRBV7-9 and J is TRBJ2-3, with 12 bases that match TRBD2. Per the germline V gene, CDR1 is SEHNR and CDR2 is FQNEAQ (reference sequence). The J segment lost 8 bases and the V segment lost 6 bases, leaving 12 bases of the junction unmatched. This CDR3 comprises 16 residues. The CDR3 loop is CASRFNPGLAGGTQYF. DNA of the CDR3: TGTGCCAGCAGATTTAATCCGGGACTAGCGGGCGGTACGCAGTATTTT.

In its sample, this clonotype was seen many times. The chain recombines TRBV7-3 with TRBJ2-1, with a weak D call TRBD2 (6 bases). Germline CDR1 reads SGHTA; CDR2 reads FQGTGA. This CDR3 is built from 14 residues. Trimming stripped 3 bases from V and 10 bases from J, with 16 bases between. CDR3 sequence (DNA): TGTGCCAGCAGCTTGGGACTCCCCCCACAGGAGCAGTTCTTC. Translated, it gives CASSLGLPPQEQFF.

This clonotype was counted many times. The chain employs TRBV7-8 and TRBJ1-2; no reliable D call. Germline V gene data show CDR1 as SGHVS and CDR2 as FQNEAQ. The CDR3 has 14 amino acids. V was trimmed by 4 bases and J by 10 bases, leaving 19 bases between them. CDR3 region: CASSSYRHGEVYTF. The CDR3 DNA is TGTGCCAGCAGCTCCTATAGACACGGGGAAGTCTACACCTTC.

This clonotype has ten or more counts. The CDR3 DNA reads TGTGCCAGCAGTTCAGTCGTGACAGGGGCTGGAAACACCATATATTTT. It specifies CASSSVVTGAGNTIYF. The chain employs TRBV12-3 or TRBV12-4 and TRBJ1-3; 8 positions match TRBD1. The CDR3 totals 16 residues. With 4 bases clipped from V and 2 bases from J, the junction kept 7 bases outside the gene matches.

The rearrangement uses TRBV19 and TRBJ2-3; perhaps TRBD2 as D (5 bases). Germline CDR1 and CDR2: LNHDA and SQIVND (reference sequence). This CDR3 is 13 amino acids long. V lost 8 bases, J lost 0 bases, and 9 bases lay in between. The CDR3 spells CASLRDSTDTQYF. Written as DNA, the CDR3 is TGTGCCAGTCTGAGGGATAGCACAGATACGCAGTATTTT.

This clonotype showed up many times. The gene calls are TRBV4-2 and TRBJ2-3, with unresolved D. CDR1 LGHNA and CDR2 YNFKEQ come from the germline V gene. This CDR3 has 14 residues. V was clipped by 0 bases and J by 2 bases, with 6 bases between them. The CDR3 here is CASSQDRPTDTQYF. The CDR3 DNA sequence: TGTGCCAGCAGCCAAGATAGACCCACAGATACGCAGTATTTT.

In regard to this clonotype: A much larger clone is a single base away; this may be a read error. The J gene is TRBJ2-7, the V gene TRBV5-5, with a possible D match to TRBD2 (6 bases). This CDR3 contains 15 residues. Trimming took off 4 bases at V and 7 bases at J, with 21 bases between the two ends. The germline V gene encodes CDR1 SGHKS and CDR2 YYEKEE (reference sequence). CDR3 protein: CASSPLAAKSEEQYF. DNA for the CDR3: TGTGCCAGCAGCCCATTAGCGGCAAAGTCGGAAGAGCAGTACTTC.

This clonotype has a count of ten or more. At one of its ends the junction is not consistent with the germline gene, which may arise from a read error. The chain links TRBV6-5 to TRBJ2-7; D may match TRBD1 or TRBD2 (5 bases each). Germline CDR1 is MNHEY and CDR2 is SVGAGI. The CDR3 covers 18 residues. The CDR3 DNA sequence: TGTGCCAGCAGTCACTCTTACAGCTCGACAGCAGCGGTCTACGAGCAGTACTTC. Its translation is CASSHSYSSTAAVYEQYF.

This sequence joins TRBV3-1 and TRBJ1-1, with a possible D match to TRBD1 (6 bases). This CDR3 region has 15 residues. V dropped 4 bases and J dropped 5 bases, with 17 bases sitting between them. The germline V gene has CDR1 LGHDT and CDR2 YNNKEL (reference sequence). DNA for the CDR3: TGTGCCAGCAGCCCCCGGGATGGTAGGGGGACTGAAGCTTTCTTT. Protein sequence: CASSPRDGRGTEAFF.

This clonotype has ten or more counts. V and J are TRBV6-1 and TRBJ2-1; the D gene is possibly TRBD1 (6 bases). Per the germline V gene, CDR1 is MNHNS and CDR2 is SASEGT. The CDR3 runs 14 residues. V lost 10 bases to trimming and J lost 6 bases, with 19 bases between them. CDR3 in amino acids: CANRESGQSNEQFF. CDR3 coding DNA: TGTGCCAACAGAGAGAGTGGACAGTCCAATGAGCAGTTCTTC.

Comments on this clonotype: A read error may explain this, as a much larger clone is one base away. This chain uses TRBV9 with TRBJ1-3, with a tentative D call TRBD1 (5 bases). This CDR3 has 15 residues. From germline, CDR1 is SGDLS and CDR2 YYNGEE. CDR3 DNA: TGTGCCAGCAGCGTAAGGGACGGCTCTGGAAGCACCACATATTTT. The encoded protein is CASSVRDGSGSTTYF.

A few counts support this clonotype. This sequence joins TRBV5-6 and TRBJ1-1; 7 nucleotides agree with TRBD1. Trimming at V came to 3 bases and at J to 7 bases, leaving 9 bases not matched to a gene. CDR1 SGHDT and CDR2 YYEEEE come from the germline V gene. The CDR3 contains 14 residues. CDR3 DNA sequence: TGTGCCAGCAGCTCAGACATCAACAGGGGTGAAGCTTTCTTT. It codes for CASSSDINRGEAFF.

The J gene is TRBJ1-2, the V gene TRBV7-2; TRBD1 agrees at 7 bases. Losses at the gene ends were 4 bases for V and 8 bases for J; bases not matched to a gene: 7. The CDR3 runs 13 residues. CDR1 and CDR2 from the germline V gene are SGHTA and FQGNSA. CDR3 in DNA: TGTGCCAGCAGCTCCATGACAGGGCAAGGCTACACCTTC. This gives the protein CASSSMTGQGYTF.

A note on this clonotype: It may be a read error: a sequence one base away is much more abundant. V usage is TRBV28 and J usage is TRBJ2-7; possibly TRBD1 for D (6 bases). CDR1 is MDHEN, CDR2 SYDVKM, per germline. The CDR3 is 13 residues long. In DNA form, the CDR3 reads TGTGCCGGCAGGGGACATGACTCCTACGAGCAGTACTTC. It specifies CAGRGHDSYEQYF.

This clonotype was recorded many times. CDR3 coding DNA: TGTGCCAGCAGCCCCCGCGGGGGGAGCAATCAGCCCCAGCATTTT. It translates to CASSPRGGSNQPQHF. The chain links TRBV9 to TRBJ1-5; D is possibly TRBD1 (5 bases). Looked up from germline, CDR1 is SGDLS and CDR2 is YYNGEE. The CDR3 totals 15 residues. The V end lost 4 bases, the J end lost 1 base, and 12 bases lay between the germline ends.